A single sample gave rise to the 16 T cell receptor beta chains below, sequenced in a study of shared clonotypes between healthy human individuals. It was CD45RO-negative cells, positively selected for CCR7, that made up naive CD8 cells, with terminally differentiated effector memory CD45RA+ cells excluded. Measured with immunoSEQ multiplex PCR; TCRdb has only the in-frame clones, and not every one. The table has about 2 million clones, 85% to 95% seen once. Sequenced: naive CD8+ T cells sorted from blood. Every receptor here comes from a man between 18 and 35 years old in good health.

The V call is TRBV4-3, the J call TRBJ2-5; TRBD1 agrees at 10 bases. Trimming took 3 bases from V and 2 from J; bases not matched to a gene: 3. CDR3 size: 15 residues. Germline V lookup: CDR1 LGHNA, CDR2 YSLEER. CDR3 sequence (DNA): TGCGCCAGCAGCCAGTGGACAGGGGGGCAAGAGACCCAGTACTTC. This translates into CASSQWTGGQETQYF.

The chain couples TRBV7-9 to TRBJ2-3; TRBD1 matches 7 bases. The CDR3 has 16 amino acids. Trimming at V came to 4 bases and at J to 2 bases, leaving 9 bases not matched to a gene. Germline-derived CDR1 and CDR2 are SEHNR and FQNEAQ (reference sequence). CDR3 in DNA: TGTGCCAGCAGCTCTAAACGACAGGGCCCCACAGATACGCAGTATTTT. Residues: CASSSKRQGPTDTQYF.

The rearrangement links TRBV5-1 to TRBJ2-2; D is perhaps TRBD2 (6 bases). The V end lost 4 bases, the J end lost 2 bases, and 12 bases lay between the germline ends. This CDR3 is built from 15 residues. Germline-derived CDR1 and CDR2 are SGHRS and YFSETQ. CDR3 nucleotide sequence: TGCGCCAGCAGCCCAACTAGCCTTAACACCGGGGAGCTGTTTTTT. It yields the protein CASSPTSLNTGELFF. The variable domain in full, completed from reference TRBV5-1 and TRBJ2-2, reads KAGVTQTPRYLIKTRGQQVTLSCSPISGHRSVSWYQQTPGQGLQFLFEYFSETQRNKGNFPGRFSGRQFSNSRSEMNVSTLELGDSALYLCASSPTSLNTGELFFGEGSRLTVL.

V is TRBV4-3 and J is TRBJ2-7; TRBD2 agrees at 7 bases. This CDR3 has 16 residues. In germline, CDR1 is LGHNA, CDR2 YSLEER. Unmatched junction bases numbered 15, after V lost 4 bases and J lost 6 bases. Here the CDR3 DNA reads TGCGCCAGCAGCCCAGCAGGCAGCGGGGCTATAGTCGAGCAGTACTTC. Encoded protein: CASSPAGSGAIVEQYF.

V is TRBV27 and J is TRBJ2-7; D might be TRBD2 (7 bases). The CDR3 contains 17 residues. CDR1 and CDR2 from the germline V gene are MNHEY and SMNVEV (reference sequence). Trimming took 8 bases from V and 2 from J, leaving 25 bases between them. CDR3 DNA sequence: TGTGCCAGCGGATTGGGGGCCGTCGCGGGGGCCACCTACGAGCAGTACTTC. Protein: CASGLGAVAGATYEQYF.

This chain joins TRBV5-1 and TRBJ2-5, with 11 bases lining up with TRBD2. The CDR3 spans 16 residues. In germline, CDR1 is SGHRS, CDR2 YFSETQ. Trimming cost V 1 base and J 5 bases; bases outside gene matches: 7. This CDR3 is CASSLRGLAEGETQYF. CDR3 nucleotide sequence: TGCGCCAGCAGCTTGAGGGGACTAGCGGAGGGGGAGACCCAGTACTTC.

The chain employs TRBV7-9 and TRBJ2-3, with D possibly matching TRBD1 (8 bases). The ends were cut back, 5 bases at V and 3 bases at J, with 18 bases in the middle. This CDR3 has 16 amino acids. Germline V gives CDR1 SEHNR, CDR2 FQNEAQ (reference sequence). CDR3 sequence: CASSPRTGRGTDTQYF. CDR3 bases: TGTGCCAGCAGCCCCCGGACAGGGAGGGGGACAGATACGCAGTATTTT.

The J gene is TRBJ2-7, the V gene TRBV5-6; D tentatively fits TRBD1 or TRBD2 (5 bases each). CDR1 is SGHDT, CDR2 YYEEEE, per germline. CDR3 length: 15 amino acids. The V end was cut by 3 bases, the J end by 2 bases, with 15 bases between. The CDR3 DNA is TGTGCCAGCAGCTCAGGGACGGTCATCCCCTACGAGCAGTACTTC. It encodes CASSSGTVIPYEQYF.

As regards this clone: Other DNA sequences in the same sample also yield this CDR3. This rearrangement joins TRBV13 to TRBJ2-3; D unclear. The CDR3 has 12 residues. Looked up from germline, CDR1 is PRHDT and CDR2 is FYEKMQ (reference sequence). Trimming took off 2 bases at V and 4 bases at J, with 4 bases between the two ends. The CDR3 region has the DNA TGTGCCAGCAGCTTACTGTCAGATACGCAGTATTTT. The encoded protein is CASSLLSDTQYF.

The chain combines TRBV27 with TRBJ2-1; no clear D gene. The CDR3 totals 12 residues. Per the germline V gene, CDR1 is MNHEY and CDR2 is SMNVEV (reference sequence). Trimming cost V 9 bases and J 4 bases, with 10 bases left between them. The CDR3 spells CASISIYNEQFF. For the CDR3, the DNA is TGTGCCAGTATATCTATATACAATGAGCAGTTCTTC.

V usage is TRBV2 and J usage is TRBJ2-7; the D gene is possibly TRBD1 (5 bases). Germline assignment: CDR1 SNHLY and CDR2 FYNNEI. This CDR3 comprises 12 residues. Trimming stripped 6 bases from V and 3 bases from J, with 9 bases between. Written as DNA, the CDR3 is TGTGCCAGCAGGACGGACAACTACGAGCAGTACTTC. Its protein is CASRTDNYEQYF.

This sequence joins TRBV5-1 and TRBJ1-1; D possibly corresponds to TRBD1 (6 bases). Trimming cost V 0 bases and J 7 bases, with 25 bases left between them. The CDR3 covers 18 residues. Germline V gene lookup returns CDR1 SGHRS and CDR2 YFSETQ. CDR3 residues: CASSLAGAQGGGWFEAFF. The CDR3 bases are TGCGCCAGCAGCTTGGCCGGGGCACAGGGCGGGGGATGGTTTGAAGCTTTCTTT.

V gene TRBV7-9 combines with J gene TRBJ2-2, with 9 bases lining up with TRBD1. CDR1 and CDR2 (germline): SEHNR, FQNEAQ (reference sequence). This CDR3 contains 17 residues. J gave up 3 bases and V 5 bases, and 10 bases lay outside the gene matches. CDR3 sequence reads: CASSKSNRGLDTGELFF. CDR3 nucleotides: TGTGCCAGCAGCAAATCCAACAGGGGGCTGGACACCGGGGAGCTGTTTTTT. The full variable domain, completed using reference TRBV7-9 and TRBJ2-2, is DTGVSQNPRHKITKRGQNVTFRCDPISEHNRLYWYRQTLGQGPEFLTYFQNEAQLEKSRLLSDRFSAERPKGSFSTLEIQRTEQGDSAMYLCASSKSNRGLDTGELFFGEGSRLTVL.

This clone appeared once. Other DNA sequences in this sample translate to the same CDR3. V is TRBV4-1 and J is TRBJ2-5, with 7 bases matching TRBD1. CDR1 is MGHRA and CDR2 is YSYEKL in the germline V gene. CDR3 length: 14 residues. Trimming at V came to 4 bases and at J to 1 base, leaving 3 bases not matched to a gene. The CDR3 loop is CASSPRTGQETQYF. CDR3 DNA sequence: TGCGCCAGCAGCCCACGGACAGGCCAAGAGACCCAGTACTTC.

As DNA, the CDR3 is TGTGCCAGTAGTAGTGACAGGGATAACTCCTACGAGCAGTACTTC. Residues: CASSSDRDNSYEQYF. The V call is TRBV19, the J call TRBJ2-7, with 7 positions matching TRBD1. Per the germline V gene, CDR1 is LNHDA and CDR2 is SQIVND (reference sequence). The junction had 6 bases not matched to a gene; V was cut back by 4 bases and J by 0 bases. The CDR3 has 15 amino acids. Full variable domain (rest looked up from reference TRBV19 and TRBJ2-7): DGGITQSPKYLFRKEGQNVTLSCEQNLNHDAMYWYRQDPGQGLRLIYYSQIVNDFQKGDIAEGYSVSREKKESFPLTVTSAQKNPTAFYLCASSSDRDNSYEQYFGPGTRLTVT.

The sample holds one count of this clone. The chain uses TRBV28 and TRBJ2-4; no definite D call. In germline, CDR1 is MDHEN, CDR2 SYDVKM. The CDR3 spans 13 residues. Trimming pared 5 bases from V and 6 bases from J, leaving 11 bases between. CDR3 in amino acids: CASSDPLINIQYF. The CDR3 region has the DNA TGTGCCAGCAGTGACCCTTTAATAAACATTCAGTACTTC.